This entry features one T cell receptor beta chain sequence. Using the 5' RACE reads, TCRdb records one entry per CDR3 protein without DNA. In all, the sample yields about 160,000 distinct CDR3 sequences. The data are from a study of monozygotic twins with inflammatory bowel disease. Germline V CDR1 and CDR2: DFQATT, SNEGSKA (reference sequence). This CDR3 region has 16 residues. Sequences were obtained from blood. The receptor was derived from a human donor with ulcerative colitis or Crohn's disease, or a healthy co-twin of an affected twin (not recorded which). The chain combines TRBV20-1 with TRBJ2-2; TCRdb calls TRBD1, which cannot be checked without DNA. The CDR3 region is CSASPGQGDMSGELFF.